Below are 2 T cell receptor beta chains sequenced from a single sample in a study of cytomegalovirus exposure and HLA in healthy donors. Primers: 60 Vbeta forward and 13 Jbeta reverse. This table comes from immunoSEQ multiplex PCR, and its TCRdb copy is limited to in-frame clones, with some not included. This sample yields roughly 170,000 clones, of which under 85% are seen a single time; under 2% belongs to the top ten. The sample comprised PBMCs. The origin of the receptors is a woman aged 25-40 years in good health and CMV-seronegative.

The chain recombines TRBV10-3 with TRBJ2-3; the match to TRBD2 covers 10 bases. CDR3 length: 15 residues. The germline V gene has CDR1 ENHRY and CDR2 SYGVKD. Trimming removed 6 bases from V and 4 bases from J; junction bases left unmatched: 7. The CDR3 nucleotides are TGTGCCATCAGAGAGCGGGAGGGCCGAGCAGATACGCAGTATTTT. Amino acids: CAIREREGRADTQYF.

V usage is TRBV28 and J usage is TRBJ2-7, with D possibly being TRBD2 (7 bases). Germline CDR1 is MDHEN and CDR2 is SYDVKM. The CDR3 is made up of 14 amino acids. Trimming removed 6 bases from V and 4 bases from J, with 16 bases in between. The CDR3 sequence: CASSPNGGQYEQYF. For the CDR3, the DNA is TGTGCCAGCAGCCCAAACGGGGGGCAGTACGAGCAGTACTTC.